Each of the 20 T cell receptor beta chains below was sequenced from the same sample in a study of blood T cell repertoires in COVID-19. Profiled with immunoSEQ multiplex PCR; TCRdb holds only in-frame clones, not every one. The repertoire holds roughly 140,000 clones, with approximately 80% as singletons. The sequenced sample was peripheral blood. These TCRs come from a man aged 55 to 69 with acute or convalescent COVID-19.

This clone came up once. The chain employs TRBV28 and TRBJ1-2; D is uncertain. Germline CDR1 reads MDHEN; CDR2 reads SYDVKM. CDR3 length equals 12 residues. V was pared by 6 bases and J by 2 bases, with 7 bases between. DNA for the CDR3: TGTGCCAGCAGCACCGGGAACTATGGCTACACCTTC. Amino acid sequence: CASSTGNYGYTF.

This clone was picked up a small number of times. The rearrangement uses TRBV23-1 and TRBJ2-3, with 7 bases fitting TRBD1. TRBV23-1 is designated an ORF whose function remains uncertain. J lost 5 bases, V lost 2 bases, and 4 bases had no gene match. The CDR3 loop spans 14 amino acids. The CDR3 here is CASSQPGTEDTQYF. CDR3 nucleotide sequence: TGCGCCAGCAGTCAACCCGGGACAGAAGATACGCAGTATTTT.

This rearrangement joins TRBV9 to TRBJ2-2; D unclear. CDR1 SGDLS and CDR2 YYNGEE come from the germline V gene. The CDR3 sequence is 15 residues long. V was trimmed by 4 bases and J by 0 bases, leaving 10 bases between them. CDR3 sequence (DNA): TGTGCCAGCAGCCCCCCCGGTTCGAACACCGGGGAGCTGTTTTTT. This sequence encodes CASSPPGSNTGELFF.

This clone appeared a few times. This chain uses TRBV12-5 with TRBJ2-3, with 7 positions matching TRBD1. CDR1 LGHNT and CDR2 FRNRAP come from the germline V gene. V lost 5 bases to trimming and J lost 8 bases; unmatched junction nucleotides: 13. CDR3 length: 15 amino acids. The CDR3 loop is CASGSRGQVSGTQYF. CDR3 coding DNA: TGTGCTAGTGGTAGCCGAGGACAGGTTTCGGGTACGCAGTATTTT.

This chain connects TRBV5-1 to TRBJ1-2; D call uncertain. V lost 0 bases and J lost 0, with 6 bases in between. The CDR3 is 14 amino acids. Germline CDR1 and CDR2: SGHRS and YFSETQ. Here the CDR3 reads CASSLGGTNYGYTF. The CDR3 DNA is TGCGCCAGCAGCTTGGGCGGCACTAACTATGGCTACACCTTC.

The chain recombines TRBV9 with TRBJ2-4; possible D gene TRBD1, 6 bases. The CDR3 runs 15 residues. CDR1 is SGDLS and CDR2 is YYNGEE in the germline V gene. V lost 4 bases to trimming and J lost 7 bases, with 18 bases between them. In DNA form, the CDR3 reads TGTGCCAGCAGCCCTCATCAGGGGTCGGCTAACATTCAGTACTTC. It encodes CASSPHQGSANIQYF.

The chain recombines TRBV15 with TRBJ2-5, with 10 bases fitting TRBD2. This CDR3 has 16 amino acids. V lost 2 bases, J lost 5 bases, and 8 bases stayed unmatched. CDR1 and CDR2 (germline): LNHNV, YYDKDF (reference sequence). The CDR3 sequence: CATSRPGLAGAETQYF. The CDR3 nucleotides read TGTGCCACCAGCAGACCAGGCCTAGCGGGGGCGGAGACCCAGTACTTC.

The J gene is TRBJ1-6, the V gene TRBV30; 7 positions match TRBD1. Germline values: CDR1 GTSNPN, CDR2 SVGIG (reference sequence). CDR3 length: 13 amino acids. With V trimmed by 4 bases and J by 7 bases, 4 bases remained unmatched. CDR3 in amino acids: CAWTPQGNSPLHF. The CDR3 DNA reads TGTGCCTGGACCCCACAGGGGAATTCACCCCTCCACTTT. Based on the CDR3 plus reference TRBV30 and TRBJ1-6, the full variable domain is SQTIHQWPATLVQPVGSPLSLECTVEGTSNPNLYWYRQAAGRGLQLLFYSVGIGQISSEVPQNLSASRPQDRQFILSSKKLLLSDSGFYLCAWTPQGNSPLHFGNGTRLTVT.

The rearrangement joins TRBV19 to TRBJ2-4; D is perhaps TRBD1 (5 bases). Germline CDR1 is LNHDA and CDR2 is SQIVND (reference sequence). V was shortened by 8 bases and J by 0 bases, with 17 bases between the two germline ends. The CDR3 is made up of 16 amino acids. The CDR3 spells CASRPGHPLAKNIQYF. The CDR3 DNA reads TGTGCCAGTCGTCCCGGACATCCGCTAGCCAAAAACATTCAGTACTTC.

V is TRBV7-9 and J is TRBJ1-2; D remains unclear. CDR3 length equals 16 residues. The V and J ends lost 1 base and 8 bases respectively, with 20 bases between them. Germline V gene lookup returns CDR1 SEHNR and CDR2 FQNEAQ (reference sequence). This CDR3 is CASSLEVAGGKGGYTF. DNA of the CDR3: TGTGCCAGCAGCTTAGAGGTTGCGGGCGGGAAGGGAGGCTACACCTTC.

This chain connects TRBV30 to TRBJ2-5; the match to TRBD2 covers 8 bases. V gave up 7 bases and J gave up 5 bases; unmatched junction bases: 12. This CDR3 region has 14 residues. Germline V lookup: CDR1 GTSNPN, CDR2 SVGIG (reference sequence). CDR3: CASRGGGRRETQYF. The CDR3 DNA is TGTGCCTCTAGAGGCGGGGGGCGTAGGGAGACCCAGTACTTC.

The chain links TRBV10-3 to TRBJ2-7, with TRBD2 matching 9 bases. CDR3 size: 12 residues. V trimming: 3 bases; J trimming: 13 bases; junction bases outside the gene matches: 7. Germline V gene sequence: CDR1 ENHRY, CDR2 SYGVKD. The CDR3 sequence is CAISDSSGKAYF. CDR3 nucleotide sequence: TGTGCCATCAGTGATTCTAGCGGGAAAGCCTACTTC.

This rearrangement joins TRBV6-1 to TRBJ1-2; D is possibly TRBD1 (6 bases). Trimming took 3 bases from V and 3 from J, leaving 8 bases between them. The CDR3 contains 13 residues. Germline CDR1 is MNHNS and CDR2 is SASEGT. CDR3 bases: TGTGCCAGCAGTGAGGGGGCCTACTATGGCTACACCTTC. It yields the protein CASSEGAYYGYTF.

The chain links TRBV28 to TRBJ2-1, with 10 bases fitting TRBD1. Germline CDR1 MDHEN, CDR2 SYDVKM. J was trimmed by 6 bases and V by 4 bases; bases with no gene match: 6. This CDR3 is 15 amino acids long. CDR3 sequence reads: CASSSIGTGVNEQFF. DNA for the CDR3: TGTGCCAGCAGTTCAATCGGGACAGGGGTCAATGAGCAGTTCTTC. The full variable domain, rest sourced from reference TRBV28 and TRBJ2-1, is DVKVTQSSRYLVKRTGEKVFLECVQDMDHENMFWYRQDPGLGLRLIYFSYDVKMKEKGDIPEGYSVSREKKERFSLILESASTNQTSMYLCASSSIGTGVNEQFFGPGTRLTVL.

In its sample, this clone was seen a few times. This rearrangement joins TRBV9 to TRBJ1-2, with D perhaps matching TRBD1 (6 bases). This CDR3 comprises 14 residues. V was cut by 4 bases and J by 7 bases, with 17 bases left in between. CDR1 is SGDLS, CDR2 YYNGEE, per germline. CDR3 in amino acids: CASSPRDTPLGYTF. DNA of the CDR3: TGTGCCAGCAGCCCCCGGGACACCCCCCTTGGCTACACCTTC. The full variable domain, with the rest looked up from reference TRBV9 and TRBJ1-2, is DSGVTQTPKHLITATGQRVTLRCSPRSGDLSVYWYQQSLDQGLQFLIQYYNGEERAKGNILERFSAQQFPDLHSELNLSSLELGDSALYFCASSPRDTPLGYTFGSGTRLTVV.

This chain connects TRBV27 to TRBJ1-2, with TRBD1 identical over 8 bases. This CDR3 spans 13 amino acids. Looked up from germline, CDR1 is MNHEY and CDR2 is SMNVEV (reference sequence). The trim removed 6 bases at V and 2 bases at J, leaving 2 bases unmatched. The CDR3 coding sequence is TGTGCCAGCAGCAGGACAGGGAACTATGGCTACACCTTC. This gives the protein CASSRTGNYGYTF.

This clone has more than one count but fewer than ten. Its ends do not fully match the called genes, so a read error is possible. The rearrangement joins TRBV7-7 to TRBJ1-1; perhaps TRBD1 as D (5 bases). The CDR3 totals 15 residues. Germline CDR1 SSHAT, CDR2 FNYEAQ (reference sequence). The chain's CDR3 is CASSLGSGVSTEAFF. CDR3 in DNA: TGTGCTAGCAGCTTGGGGTCGGGGGTAAGTACTGAAGCTTTCTTT.

The chain couples TRBV5-1 to TRBJ1-1; TRBD1 matches at 8 bases. J gave up 0 bases and V 3 bases, and 7 bases lay outside the gene matches. The length of the CDR3 is 16 residues. The germline CDR1 and CDR2 sequences are SGHRS and YFSETQ. CDR3 DNA: TGCGCCAGCAGCTGGGGGACAGGACCGATGAACACTGAAGCTTTCTTT. Amino acid sequence: CASSWGTGPMNTEAFF.

The chain links TRBV5-1 to TRBJ1-5, with D perhaps TRBD1 (6 bases). CDR3 size: 15 residues. Trimming took off 3 bases at V and 1 base at J, with 11 bases between the two ends. Looked up from germline, CDR1 is SGHRS and CDR2 is YFSETQ. The CDR3 DNA is TGCGCCAGCAGCTCCGGGACACACAGCAATCAGCCCCAGCATTTT. As protein: CASSSGTHSNQPQHF.

The chain carries TRBV4-2 and TRBJ1-5, with 9 bases that match TRBD1. Germline V lookup: CDR1 LGHNA, CDR2 YNFKEQ. CDR3 length equals 16 residues. Unmatched junction bases numbered 3, after V lost 0 bases and J lost 3 bases. This chain's CDR3 is CASSQDGTGTNQPQHF. DNA of the CDR3: TGTGCCAGCAGCCAAGATGGGACAGGGACCAATCAGCCCCAGCATTTT.